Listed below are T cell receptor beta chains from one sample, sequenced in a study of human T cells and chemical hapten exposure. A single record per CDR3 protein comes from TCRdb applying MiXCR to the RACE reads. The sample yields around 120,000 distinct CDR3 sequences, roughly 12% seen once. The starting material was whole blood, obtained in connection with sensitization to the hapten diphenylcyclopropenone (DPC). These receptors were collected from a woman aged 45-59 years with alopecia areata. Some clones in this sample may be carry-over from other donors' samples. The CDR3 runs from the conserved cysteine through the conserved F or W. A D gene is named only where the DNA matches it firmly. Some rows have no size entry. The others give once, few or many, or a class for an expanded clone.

cdr3_aa: CASSPLHRGTEAFF; cdr3_nt: TGTGCCAGCAGCCCACTGCACAGGGGCACTGAAGCTTTCTTT; d_call: TRBD1; j_call: TRBJ1-1; cdr3_length: 14; clone_size: many; v_call: TRBV3-1
cdr3_aa: CSARVRYSYNEQFF; cdr3_nt: TGCAGTGCTAGAGTCCGGTACAGCTACAATGAGCAGTTCTTC; d_call: -; j_call: TRBJ2-1; cdr3_length: 14; clone_size: many; v_call: TRBV20-1
cdr3_aa: CASSLDGKYNQPQHF; cdr3_nt: TGTGCCAGCAGCTTAGATGGGAAATACAATCAGCCCCAGCATTTT; d_call: -; j_call: TRBJ1-5; cdr3_length: 15; clone_size: -; v_call: TRBV7-2
cdr3_aa: CASSYGLFSYEQYF; cdr3_nt: TGTGCCAGCAGTTACGGGCTTTTCTCCTACGAGCAGTACTTC; d_call: -; j_call: TRBJ2-7; cdr3_length: 14; clone_size: many; v_call: TRBV6-2/TRBV6-3
cdr3_aa: CASTPSQNQPQHF; cdr3_nt: TGTGCCAGCACCCCTTCCCAGAATCAGCCCCAGCATTTT; d_call: -; j_call: TRBJ1-5; cdr3_length: 13; clone_size: many; v_call: TRBV7-2
cdr3_aa: CASSSRTGSIGELFF; cdr3_nt: TGTGCCAGCAGTTCGAGGACAGGGTCGATCGGGGAGCTGTTTTTT; d_call: TRBD1; j_call: TRBJ2-2; cdr3_length: 15; clone_size: few; v_call: TRBV6-5
cdr3_aa: CASSTGDGRYEQYF; cdr3_nt: TGTGCCAGCAGCACAGGGGACGGCAGGTACGAGCAGTACTTC; d_call: TRBD1; j_call: TRBJ2-7; cdr3_length: 14; clone_size: few; v_call: TRBV7-9
cdr3_aa: CASTSGTSGANVLTF; cdr3_nt: TGTGCCAGCACTAGCGGGACCTCTGGGGCCAACGTCCTGACTTTC; d_call: TRBD2; j_call: TRBJ2-6; cdr3_length: 15; clone_size: few; v_call: TRBV27
cdr3_aa: CASSLSIGGGTDTQYF; cdr3_nt: TGTGCCAGCAGCTTATCGATCGGGGGAGGGACAGATACGCAGTATTTT; d_call: TRBD2; j_call: TRBJ2-3; cdr3_length: 16; clone_size: -; v_call: TRBV13
cdr3_aa: CASSQVYGVTHLAYNEQFF; cdr3_nt: TGCGCCAGCAGCCAAGTATATGGAGTGACGCACCTCGCCTACAATGAGCAGTTCTTC; d_call: -; j_call: TRBJ2-1; cdr3_length: 19; clone_size: many; v_call: TRBV4-3
cdr3_aa: CASSEDVLVGNTEAFF; cdr3_nt: TGTGCCAGCAGTGAAGATGTTTTGGTGGGGAACACTGAAGCTTTCTTT; d_call: -; j_call: TRBJ1-1; cdr3_length: 16; clone_size: -; v_call: TRBV2
cdr3_aa: CASSPSLNQPQHF; cdr3_nt: TGTGCCAGCTCACCGAGCCTCAATCAGCCCCAGCATTTT; d_call: -; j_call: TRBJ1-5; cdr3_length: 13; clone_size: -; v_call: TRBV18
cdr3_aa: CASSLAQGRETQYF; cdr3_nt: TGTGCCAGCAGCTTAGCGCAGGGCCGAGAGACCCAGTACTTC; d_call: -; j_call: TRBJ2-5; cdr3_length: 14; clone_size: many; v_call: TRBV7-6
cdr3_aa: CSDPQNRALHF; cdr3_nt: TGCAGCGATCCACAAAATCGGGCCCTCCACTTT; d_call: -; j_call: TRBJ1-6; cdr3_length: 11; clone_size: many; v_call: TRBV20-1
cdr3_aa: CASSLLLKLSEGNEQFF; cdr3_nt: TGTGCCAGCAGCTTACTATTAAAGCTTTCGGAAGGGAATGAGCAGTTCTTC; d_call: -; j_call: TRBJ2-1; cdr3_length: 17; clone_size: -; v_call: TRBV7-9
cdr3_aa: CASSPRENTEAFF; cdr3_nt: TGTGCCAGCAGTCCTAGAGAGAACACTGAAGCTTTCTTT; d_call: -; j_call: TRBJ1-1; cdr3_length: 13; clone_size: many; v_call: TRBV27
cdr3_aa: CASRLWDRDEQYF; cdr3_nt: TGTGCCAGCAGGCTATGGGACAGGGACGAGCAGTACTTC; d_call: TRBD1; j_call: TRBJ2-7; cdr3_length: 13; clone_size: -; v_call: TRBV6-1
cdr3_aa: CSVELAGTDTQYF; cdr3_nt: TGCAGCGTCGAACTAGCGGGCACAGATACGCAGTATTTT; d_call: TRBD2; j_call: TRBJ2-3; cdr3_length: 13; clone_size: -; v_call: TRBV29-1
cdr3_aa: CASSWTNTGELFF; cdr3_nt: TGTGCCAGCAGCTGGACGAACACCGGGGAGCTGTTTTTT; d_call: -; j_call: TRBJ2-2; cdr3_length: 13; clone_size: many; v_call: TRBV11-2
cdr3_aa: CASSYSSGSDTQYF; cdr3_nt: TGTGCCAGCAGTTACTCGTCGGGGTCAGATACGCAGTATTTT; d_call: -; j_call: TRBJ2-3; cdr3_length: 14; clone_size: many; v_call: TRBV6-5
cdr3_aa: CASRHSSSTEAFF; cdr3_nt: TGTGCCAGCAGACATTCATCGAGCACTGAAGCTTTCTTT; d_call: -; j_call: TRBJ1-1; cdr3_length: 13; clone_size: many; v_call: TRBV4-2
cdr3_aa: CASSLGRRQETQYF; cdr3_nt: TGCGCCAGCAGCTTGGGACGGAGACAGGAGACCCAGTACTTC; d_call: -; j_call: TRBJ2-5; cdr3_length: 14; clone_size: -; v_call: TRBV5-1
cdr3_aa: CASSYPQTSGSYEQYF; cdr3_nt: TGTGCCAGCAGCTACCCCCAGACTAGCGGTTCCTACGAGCAGTACTTC; d_call: TRBD2; j_call: TRBJ2-7; cdr3_length: 16; clone_size: few; v_call: TRBV7-9
cdr3_aa: CASRPPQTGGYSPLHF; cdr3_nt: TGTGCCAGCAGACCACCTCAAACAGGGGGCTATTCACCCCTCCACTTT; d_call: TRBD1; j_call: TRBJ1-6; cdr3_length: 16; clone_size: many; v_call: TRBV7-2
cdr3_aa: CASSLLLANYGYTF; cdr3_nt: TGTGCCAGCAGCTTACTGTTAGCTAACTATGGCTACACCTTC; d_call: -; j_call: TRBJ1-2; cdr3_length: 14; clone_size: once; v_call: TRBV7-2
cdr3_aa: CASSLIAGANTEAFF; cdr3_nt: TGCGCCAGCAGCTTAATTGCAGGAGCGAACACTGAAGCTTTCTTT; d_call: -; j_call: TRBJ1-1; cdr3_length: 15; clone_size: -; v_call: TRBV5-1
cdr3_aa: CATSAQGYEQYF; cdr3_nt: TGTGCCACCAGCGCACAGGGGTACGAGCAGTACTTC; d_call: TRBD1; j_call: TRBJ2-7; cdr3_length: 12; clone_size: -; v_call: TRBV24-1
cdr3_aa: CASSFQQSQGETQYF; cdr3_nt: TGCGCCAGCAGCTTCCAGCAATCCCAGGGAGAGACCCAGTACTTC; d_call: -; j_call: TRBJ2-5; cdr3_length: 15; clone_size: -; v_call: TRBV5-1
cdr3_aa: CASSTALLDQPQHF; cdr3_nt: TGTGCCAGCAGCACGGCCCTACTTGATCAGCCCCAGCATTTT; d_call: -; j_call: TRBJ1-5; cdr3_length: 14; clone_size: many; v_call: TRBV7-9
cdr3_aa: CASSNGINEKLFF; cdr3_nt: TGTGCCAGCAGCAACGGGATTAATGAAAAACTGTTTTTT; d_call: -; j_call: TRBJ1-4; cdr3_length: 13; clone_size: many; v_call: TRBV28
cdr3_aa: CASSFGGSGQGPPDTQYF; cdr3_nt: TGTGCCAGCAGCTTTGGCGGGTCCGGACAGGGGCCCCCAGATACGCAGTATTTT; d_call: TRBD1; j_call: TRBJ2-3; cdr3_length: 18; clone_size: few; v_call: TRBV5-5
cdr3_aa: CASSNPGTQPQHF; cdr3_nt: TGTGCCAGCAGTAACCCGGGAACCCAGCCCCAGCATTTT; d_call: -; j_call: TRBJ1-5; cdr3_length: 13; clone_size: -; v_call: TRBV28
cdr3_aa: CASSPFDSSYEQYF; cdr3_nt: TGTGCCAGCTCCCCATTTGACAGCTCCTACGAGCAGTACTTC; d_call: -; j_call: TRBJ2-7; cdr3_length: 14; clone_size: few; v_call: TRBV18
cdr3_aa: CSVEGRGVYNEQFF; cdr3_nt: TGCAGCGTTGAAGGTCGGGGGGTTTACAATGAGCAGTTCTTC; d_call: TRBD2; j_call: TRBJ2-1; cdr3_length: 14; clone_size: many; v_call: TRBV29-1
cdr3_aa: CSVADSYQPQHF; cdr3_nt: TGCAGCGTCGCGGACAGCTATCAGCCCCAGCATTTT; d_call: -; j_call: TRBJ1-5; cdr3_length: 12; clone_size: -; v_call: TRBV29-1
cdr3_aa: CASSQSGGGPLYEQFF; cdr3_nt: TGCGCCAGCAGCCAGAGCGGCGGGGGTCCCCTGTATGAGCAGTTCTTC; d_call: TRBD2; j_call: TRBJ2-1; cdr3_length: 16; clone_size: few; v_call: TRBV4-1
cdr3_aa: CASRPGGTNTEAFF; cdr3_nt: TGTGCCAGCAGGCCGGGAGGTACGAACACTGAAGCTTTCTTT; d_call: -; j_call: TRBJ1-1; cdr3_length: 14; clone_size: many; v_call: TRBV6-6
cdr3_aa: CASGILAGGSSYEQYF; cdr3_nt: TGTGCCAGCGGCATCTTAGCGGGAGGTTCCTCCTACGAGCAGTACTTC; d_call: TRBD2; j_call: TRBJ2-7; cdr3_length: 16; clone_size: -; v_call: TRBV28
cdr3_aa: CASSWFWEGNYGYTF; cdr3_nt: TGTGCCAGCAGTTGGTTTTGGGAGGGAAACTATGGCTACACCTTC; d_call: -; j_call: TRBJ1-2; cdr3_length: 15; clone_size: many; v_call: TRBV6-5
cdr3_aa: CASSLKPGAPTEAFF; cdr3_nt: TGTGCCAGCAGTTTAAAACCAGGGGCGCCCACTGAAGCTTTCTTT; d_call: -; j_call: TRBJ1-1; cdr3_length: 15; clone_size: many; v_call: TRBV12-3/TRBV12-4
cdr3_aa: CASSPYTTNYGYTF; cdr3_nt: TGTGCCAGTAGTCCATACACGACTAACTATGGCTACACCTTC; d_call: -; j_call: TRBJ1-2; cdr3_length: 14; clone_size: few; v_call: TRBV19
cdr3_aa: CASRIPRGTEAFF; cdr3_nt: TGTGCCAGCCGCATACCACGGGGAACTGAAGCTTTCTTT; d_call: -; j_call: TRBJ1-1; cdr3_length: 13; clone_size: many; v_call: TRBV28
cdr3_aa: CSAREQGKNTGELFF; cdr3_nt: TGCAGTGCTAGAGAACAGGGCAAGAACACCGGGGAGCTGTTTTTT; d_call: -; j_call: TRBJ2-2; cdr3_length: 15; clone_size: -; v_call: TRBV20-1
cdr3_aa: CASSLAENTGELFF; cdr3_nt: TGTGCCAGCAGTTTAGCGGAGAACACCGGGGAGCTGTTTTTT; d_call: -; j_call: TRBJ2-2; cdr3_length: 14; clone_size: -; v_call: TRBV12-3/TRBV12-4
cdr3_aa: CSVETGDPLRTQYF; cdr3_nt: TGCAGCGTTGAAACGGGGGACCCCCTTAGGACCCAGTACTTC; d_call: -; j_call: TRBJ2-5; cdr3_length: 14; clone_size: many; v_call: TRBV29-1
cdr3_aa: CASTTGLNSNQPQHF; cdr3_nt: TGTGCCAGCACAACAGGCCTGAATAGCAATCAGCCCCAGCATTTT; d_call: -; j_call: TRBJ1-5; cdr3_length: 15; clone_size: few; v_call: TRBV7-9
cdr3_aa: CASSLQGGNNQPQHF; cdr3_nt: TGTGCCAGCAGCCTCCAGGGAGGAAACAATCAGCCCCAGCATTTT; d_call: -; j_call: TRBJ1-5; cdr3_length: 15; clone_size: few; v_call: TRBV7-9
cdr3_aa: CASSLIQAYYANYGYTF; cdr3_nt: TGTGCCAGCAGTTTAATCCAGGCTTATTATGCTAACTATGGCTACACCTTC; d_call: -; j_call: TRBJ1-2; cdr3_length: 17; clone_size: many; v_call: TRBV28
cdr3_aa: CASSSHRVDSPLHF; cdr3_nt: TGTGCCAGCAGTTCTCACAGGGTGGATTCACCCCTCCACTTT; d_call: -; j_call: TRBJ1-6; cdr3_length: 14; clone_size: -; v_call: TRBV28
cdr3_aa: CASSQVEGRGYGYTF; cdr3_nt: TGCGCCAGCAGCCAAGTTGAGGGAAGGGGCTATGGCTACACCTTC; d_call: -; j_call: TRBJ1-2; cdr3_length: 15; clone_size: -; v_call: TRBV4-1
cdr3_aa: CASSLRYEQYF; cdr3_nt: TGTGCCAGCAGTTTAAGGTACGAGCAGTACTTC; d_call: -; j_call: TRBJ2-7; cdr3_length: 11; clone_size: many; v_call: TRBV28
cdr3_aa: CASSYWDREGSQPQHF; cdr3_nt: TGTGCCAGCAGCTACTGGGACAGGGAGGGCAGTCAGCCCCAGCATTTT; d_call: TRBD1; j_call: TRBJ1-5; cdr3_length: 16; clone_size: few; v_call: TRBV5-5
cdr3_aa: CSARMPGLDFVLDTQYF; cdr3_nt: TGCAGTGCCCGGATGCCGGGACTAGATTTTGTCTTAGATACGCAGTATTTT; d_call: TRBD2; j_call: TRBJ2-3; cdr3_length: 17; clone_size: few; v_call: TRBV20-1